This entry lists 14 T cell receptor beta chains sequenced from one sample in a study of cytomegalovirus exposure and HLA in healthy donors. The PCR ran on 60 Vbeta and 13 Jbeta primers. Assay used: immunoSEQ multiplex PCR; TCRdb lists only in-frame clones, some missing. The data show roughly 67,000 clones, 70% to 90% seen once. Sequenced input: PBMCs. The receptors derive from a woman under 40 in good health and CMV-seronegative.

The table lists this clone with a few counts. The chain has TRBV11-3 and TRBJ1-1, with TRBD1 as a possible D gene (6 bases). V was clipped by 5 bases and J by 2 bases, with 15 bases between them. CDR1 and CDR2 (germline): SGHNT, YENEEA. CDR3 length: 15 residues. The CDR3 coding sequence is TGTGCCAGCAGCCAACCGGGACACAAAAACACTGAAGCTTTCTTT. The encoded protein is CASSQPGHKNTEAFF.

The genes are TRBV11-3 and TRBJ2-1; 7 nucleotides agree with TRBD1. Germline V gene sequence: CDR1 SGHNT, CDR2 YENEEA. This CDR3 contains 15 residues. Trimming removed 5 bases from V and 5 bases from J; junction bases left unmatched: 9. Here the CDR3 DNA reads TGTGCCAGCAGCAGGCTGGACAGGAGAAACAATGAGCAGTTCTTC. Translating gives CASSRLDRRNNEQFF.

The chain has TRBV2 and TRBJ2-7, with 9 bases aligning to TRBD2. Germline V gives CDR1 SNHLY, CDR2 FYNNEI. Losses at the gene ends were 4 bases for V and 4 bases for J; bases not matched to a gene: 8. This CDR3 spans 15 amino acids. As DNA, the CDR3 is TGTGCCAGCAGTGCCCCGGGACTAGCCGTTTACGAGCAGTACTTC. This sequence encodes CASSAPGLAVYEQYF.

Here the CDR3 reads CASSIVAGRPNTGELFF. CDR3 nucleotide sequence: TGTGCCAGTAGTATTGTTGCGGGACGACCCAACACCGGGGAGCTGTTTTTT. J is TRBJ2-2 and V is TRBV19, with a weak D call TRBD2 (6 bases). V lost 3 bases to trimming and J lost 2 bases, with 16 bases between them. The CDR3 sequence is 17 residues long. In germline, CDR1 is LNHDA, CDR2 SQIVND (reference sequence).

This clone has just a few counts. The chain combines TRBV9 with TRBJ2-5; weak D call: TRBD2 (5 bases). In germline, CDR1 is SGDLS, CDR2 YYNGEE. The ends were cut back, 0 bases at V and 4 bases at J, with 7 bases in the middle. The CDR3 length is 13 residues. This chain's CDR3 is CASSVGAGETQYF. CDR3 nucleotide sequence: TGTGCCAGCAGCGTAGGGGCGGGAGAGACCCAGTACTTC.

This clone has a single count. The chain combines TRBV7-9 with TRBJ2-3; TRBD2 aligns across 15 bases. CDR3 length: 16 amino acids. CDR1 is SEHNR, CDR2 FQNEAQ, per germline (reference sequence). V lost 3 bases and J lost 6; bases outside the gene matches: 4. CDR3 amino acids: CASSFGLAGGRDTQYF. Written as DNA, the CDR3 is TGTGCCAGCAGCTTCGGACTAGCGGGGGGGAGGGATACGCAGTATTTT.

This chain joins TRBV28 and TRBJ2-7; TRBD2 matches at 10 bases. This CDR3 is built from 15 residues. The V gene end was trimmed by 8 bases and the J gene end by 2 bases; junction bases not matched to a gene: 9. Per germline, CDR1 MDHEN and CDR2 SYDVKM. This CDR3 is CASYPIAGGPYEQYF. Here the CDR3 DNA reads TGTGCCAGCTACCCTATAGCGGGGGGTCCCTACGAGCAGTACTTC.

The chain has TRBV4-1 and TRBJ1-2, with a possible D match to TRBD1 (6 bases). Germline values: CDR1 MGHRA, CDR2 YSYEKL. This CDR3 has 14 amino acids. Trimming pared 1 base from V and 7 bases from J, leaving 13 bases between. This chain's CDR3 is CASSQGPQGTGYTF. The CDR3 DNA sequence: TGCGCCAGCAGCCAAGGGCCTCAGGGGACTGGCTACACCTTC.

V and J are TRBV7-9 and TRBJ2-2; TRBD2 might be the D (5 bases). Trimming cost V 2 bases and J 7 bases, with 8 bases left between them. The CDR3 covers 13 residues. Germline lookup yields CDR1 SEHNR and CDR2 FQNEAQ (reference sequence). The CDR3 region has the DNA TGTGCCAGCAGCTTACGAGGGTTCGGGGAGCTGTTTTTT. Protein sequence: CASSLRGFGELFF.

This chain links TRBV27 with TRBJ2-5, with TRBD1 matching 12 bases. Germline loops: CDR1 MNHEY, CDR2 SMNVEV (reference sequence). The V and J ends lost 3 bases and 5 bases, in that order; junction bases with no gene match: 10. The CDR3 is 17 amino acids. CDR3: CASSFMGQGARMETQYF. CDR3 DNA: TGTGCCAGCAGTTTTATGGGACAGGGGGCGCGAATGGAGACCCAGTACTTC.

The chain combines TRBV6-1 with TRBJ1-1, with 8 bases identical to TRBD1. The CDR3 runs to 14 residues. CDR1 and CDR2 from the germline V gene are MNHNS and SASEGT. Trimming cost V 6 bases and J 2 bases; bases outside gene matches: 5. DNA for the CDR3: TGTGCCAGCAGCGACAGGGGAACTAACACTGAAGCTTTCTTT. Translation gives CASSDRGTNTEAFF.

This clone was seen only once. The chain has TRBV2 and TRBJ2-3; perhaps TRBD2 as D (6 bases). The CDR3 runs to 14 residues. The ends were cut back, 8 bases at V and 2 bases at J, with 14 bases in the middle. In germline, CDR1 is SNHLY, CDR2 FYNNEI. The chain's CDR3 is CASGERGYTDTQYF. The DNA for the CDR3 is TGTGCCAGCGGGGAACGGGGGTACACAGATACGCAGTATTTT.

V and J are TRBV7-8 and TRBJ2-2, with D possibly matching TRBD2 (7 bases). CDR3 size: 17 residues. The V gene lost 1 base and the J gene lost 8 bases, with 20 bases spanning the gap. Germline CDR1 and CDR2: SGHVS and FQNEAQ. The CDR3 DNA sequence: TGTGCCAGCAGCTTAGATCTGGGGGGGCTGGATTTGGGGGAGCTGTTTTTT. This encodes CASSLDLGGLDLGELFF. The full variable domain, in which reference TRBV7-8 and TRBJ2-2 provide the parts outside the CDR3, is GAGVSQSPRYKVAKRGQDVALRCDPISGHVSLFWYQQALGQGPEFLTYFQNEAQLDKSGLPSDRFFAERPEGSVSTLKIQRTQQEDSAVYLCASSLDLGGLDLGELFFGEGSRLTVL.

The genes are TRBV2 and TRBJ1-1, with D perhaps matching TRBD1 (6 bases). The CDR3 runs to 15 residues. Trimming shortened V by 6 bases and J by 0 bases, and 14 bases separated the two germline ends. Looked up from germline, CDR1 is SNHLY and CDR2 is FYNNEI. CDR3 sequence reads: CASSQRTAVNTEAFF. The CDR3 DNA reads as TGTGCCAGCAGCCAGAGGACAGCTGTGAACACTGAAGCTTTCTTT.